The next 16 T cell receptor beta chains were all read from a single sample in a study of T cell repertoires in cytomegalovirus infection. TCRdb re-analysed the reads in MiXCR, keeping a single row per CDR3 protein. The repertoire includes 200,000 to 300,000 distinct CDR3 sequences, approximately 7% of them detected once, and about 6% sits in the top ten. Sequenced: PBMCs. These receptors were collected from a human donor in good health (CMV status not recorded). Some clones in this sample may be carry-over from other donors' samples.

This clonotype occurred many times. The chain has TRBV7-2 and TRBJ2-1; 7 bases align to TRBD1. J gave up 6 bases and V 5 bases, and 7 bases lay outside the gene matches. The CDR3 runs 14 residues. CDR1 is SGHTA, CDR2 FQGNSA, per germline. CDR3 region: CASSLGTASNEQFF. The CDR3 region has the DNA TGTGCCAGCAGCCTTGGGACAGCCAGCAATGAGCAGTTCTTC.

This clonotype was seen repeatedly, ten times or more. The chain links TRBV6-5 to TRBJ2-7; D is ambiguous. V was clipped by 0 bases and J by 0 bases, with 9 bases between them. This CDR3 has 15 residues. Germline assignment: CDR1 MNHEY and CDR2 SVGAGI. This chain's CDR3 is CASSYSWRSSYEQYF. As DNA, the CDR3 is TGTGCCAGCAGTTACTCGTGGCGGAGCTCCTACGAGCAGTACTTC.

The chain joins TRBV5-8 to TRBJ1-4, with D unclear. V lost 3 bases and J lost 8, with 8 bases in between. The CDR3 spans 12 residues. CDR1 and CDR2 (germline): SGHTS, YDEGEE. Here the CDR3 reads CASSSLGEKLFF. The CDR3 bases are TGTGCCAGCAGCTCACTGGGAGAAAAACTGTTTTTT. Looking up the rest from reference TRBV5-8 and TRBJ1-4 gives the full variable domain: EAGVTQSPTHLIKTRGQQATLRCSPISGHTSVYWYQQALGLGLQFLLWYDEGEERNRGNFPPRFSGRQFPNYSSELNVNALELEDSALYLCASSSLGEKLFFGSGTQLSVL.

This clonotype was picked up many times. J is TRBJ2-1 and V is TRBV27; D gene uncertain. There are 11 residues in the CDR3. V was shortened by 5 bases and J by 4 bases, with 3 bases between the two germline ends. CDR1 is MNHEY and CDR2 is SMNVEV in the germline V gene (reference sequence). CDR3: CASSNYNEQFF. CDR3 DNA sequence: TGTGCCAGCAGTAATTACAATGAGCAGTTCTTC.

The CDR3 loop is CSARVGGNTEAFF. CDR3 bases: TGCAGTGCTAGAGTGGGGGGGAACACTGAAGCTTTCTTT. The chain is built from TRBV20-1 and TRBJ1-1; tentative D call: TRBD1 (5 bases). Germline CDR1 DFQATT, CDR2 SNEGSKA (reference sequence). Trimming took 1 base from V and 1 from J, leaving 7 bases between them. The length of the CDR3 is 13 residues.

This clonotype was counted at least ten times. This rearrangement joins TRBV19 to TRBJ2-1; D is unresolved. Trimming pared 1 base from V and 5 bases from J, leaving 6 bases between. The CDR3 runs 13 residues. Germline V gene sequence: CDR1 LNHDA, CDR2 SQIVND (reference sequence). Here the CDR3 DNA reads TGTGCCAGTAGTATAGGCGCTAACAATGAGCAGTTCTTC. Translating gives CASSIGANNEQFF.

There are a few counts of this clonotype. This rearrangement joins TRBV14 to TRBJ1-2; maybe TRBD1 (5 bases). Looked up from germline, CDR1 is SGHDN and CDR2 is FVKESK. The CDR3 spans 13 residues. The V gene lost 5 bases and the J gene lost 6 bases, with 13 bases spanning the gap. CDR3 amino acids: CASSKAGVNGYTF. For the CDR3, the DNA is TGTGCCAGCAGCAAAGCGGGGGTCAATGGCTACACCTTC.

This clonotype has a count of ten or more. V is TRBV14 and J is TRBJ1-6; D is possibly TRBD1 (5 bases). V lost 0 bases, J lost 3 bases, and 12 bases lay in between. The CDR3 is 17 amino acids. Germline CDR1 is SGHDN and CDR2 is FVKESK. The CDR3: CASSQEWGVDYNSPLHF. CDR3 nucleotides: TGTGCCAGCAGCCAAGAGTGGGGGGTGGACTATAATTCACCCCTCCACTTT.

The chain employs TRBV5-4 and TRBJ2-1, with 8 bases that match TRBD2. The CDR3 extends over 15 amino acids. Per the germline V gene, CDR1 is SGHNT and CDR2 is YYREEE (reference sequence). V shed 5 bases and J 3 bases; nucleotides not matched to a gene: 7. CDR3 amino acids: CASREGSGNYNEQFF. The CDR3 DNA reads as TGTGCCAGCAGGGAGGGTAGCGGGAACTACAATGAGCAGTTCTTC.

The CDR3 sequence: CASSVTSGGTGELFF. The CDR3 region has the DNA TGTGCCAGCAGCGTGACTAGCGGGGGTACCGGGGAGCTGTTTTTT. The J gene is TRBJ2-2, the V gene TRBV9, with 12 bases that match TRBD2. Per germline, CDR1 SGDLS and CDR2 YYNGEE. J was trimmed by 5 bases and V by 2 bases; bases with no gene match: 1. The length of the CDR3 is 15 residues.

This clonotype was seen a few times. The chain has TRBV10-3 and TRBJ2-2, with 12 nucleotides matching TRBD1. The CDR3 has 17 amino acids. Germline CDR1 is ENHRY and CDR2 is SYGVKD. Losses at the gene ends were 3 bases for V and 2 bases for J; bases not matched to a gene: 4. DNA for the CDR3: TGTGCCATCAGTGATAAGGGACAGGGGGCCAACACCGGGGAGCTGTTTTTT. As protein: CAISDKGQGANTGELFF.

This clonotype has a count of ten or more. V usage is TRBV7-2 and J usage is TRBJ1-1; the D gene is possibly TRBD1 (6 bases). The length of the CDR3 is 15 residues. Trimming stripped 1 base from V and 5 bases from J, with 14 bases between. Germline loops: CDR1 SGHTA, CDR2 FQGNSA. The CDR3 here is CASSLEVRDKTEAFF. For the CDR3, the DNA is TGTGCCAGCAGCTTAGAGGTCAGGGACAAGACTGAAGCTTTCTTT.

This clonotype came up many times. The DNA of the CDR3 is TGTGCCAGCAGCCGCCGACTAGCGGGTGAACTCTCTGGGGCCAACGTCCTGACTTTC. Its translation: CASSRRLAGELSGANVLTF. The chain recombines TRBV12-3 or TRBV12-4 with TRBJ2-6; 10 bases fit TRBD2. The CDR3 contains 19 residues. The ends lost 6 bases at V and 0 bases at J; junction bases unmatched: 11.

This clonotype appeared many times. The chain is built from TRBV20-1 and TRBJ2-1, with 9 bases that match TRBD2. Germline V lookup: CDR1 DFQATT, CDR2 SNEGSKA (reference sequence). This CDR3 is built from 12 residues. Trimming cost V 6 bases and J 10 bases; bases outside gene matches: 7. The CDR3 region has the DNA TGCAGTGCCAGGGGACTAGCATGGGAGCAGTTCTTC. It translates to CSARGLAWEQFF.

This clonotype was recorded many times. The chain joins TRBV14 to TRBJ2-2, with a possible D match to TRBD2 (5 bases). CDR1 SGHDN and CDR2 FVKESK come from the germline V gene. The CDR3 runs to 18 residues. Trimming cost V 0 bases and J 5 bases, with 19 bases left between them. CDR3 sequence (DNA): TGTGCCAGCAGCCAAGATTTGTCGGGGATGAGGAGGACCGGGGAGCTGTTTTTT. Encoded protein: CASSQDLSGMRRTGELFF.

The V call is TRBV6-6, the J call TRBJ1-2, with TRBD1 matching over 7 bases. The V gene end was trimmed by 5 bases and the J gene end by 8 bases; junction bases not matched to a gene: 11. Germline-derived CDR1 and CDR2 are MNHNY and SVGAGI (reference sequence). The CDR3 is 14 residues long. The CDR3: CASSQTGFEGGYTF. In nucleotides, the CDR3 is TGTGCCAGCAGTCAGACAGGGTTCGAAGGCGGCTACACCTTC.